This section outlines one T cell receptor (beta chain) sequence together with its context. TCRdb re-analyzed the PCR reads through MiXCR. The sample yields approximately 2,100 clones, roughly 24% seen once. The CDR3 covers 16 residues. Germline CDR1 is DFQATT and CDR2 is SNEGSKA (reference sequence). J gave up 1 base and V 6 bases, and 6 bases lay outside the gene matches. The data derive from a study of metastatic and nonmetastatic thyroid tumors. Each patient came to thyroid surgery without any prior treatment (of any kind). The chain is built from TRBV20-1 and TRBJ2-2, with TRBD2 identical over 12 bases. The source of this sequence is a male donor with papillary thyroid cancer or a benign thyroid nodule (not recorded which). Some clones in this sample may be carry-over from other donors' samples. The sequenced material came from adjacent normal tissue. The chain's CDR3 is CSARTSGVGNTGELFF. CDR3 DNA: TGCAGTGCCCGGACTAGCGGGGTCGGGAACACCGGGGAGCTGTTTTTT.